This T cell receptor (beta chain) was captured in a study of post-analysis software for immune sequencing data. In the study overall: Relapsing-remitting, secondary progressive and progressive-relapsing forms made up the multiple sclerosis disease courses.

As concerns this clonotype: What it recognizes is unknown.

V was trimmed by 0 bases and J by 2 bases, leaving 11 bases between them. The CDR3 runs 16 residues. Germline loops: CDR1 KGHDR, CDR2 SFDVKD. General study findings and limits: The five TRBV segments detected at higher frequency in patients than in controls included TRBV5-6, TRBV5-1 and TRBV20-1.

cDNA libraries for TCR beta contained unique molecular identifiers. One entry per CDR3 protein results from TCRdb running MiXCR on the PCR reads. The sample lists fewer than 850,000 distinct CDR3 sequences; about half were seen once. The gene calls are TRBV24-1 and TRBJ2-3; a weak D match, TRBD1 (6 bases). The source of this sequence is a girl aged 10 to 17 with multiple sclerosis. Material: blood. CDR3 in amino acids: CATSDLGQTTTDTQYF. CDR3 DNA: TGTGCCACCAGTGATTTGGGACAGACCACCACAGATACGCAGTATTTT.